What follows are 14 T cell receptor beta chains derived from one specimen sequenced in a study of T cell responses to AZD1222 COVID-19 vaccine. The repertoire was sequenced with immunoSEQ multiplex PCR; TCRdb's copy has only in-frame clones and lacks some. The data contain more than 95,000 clones, 75% to 90% of them seen just once; the ten biggest clones take up around 8.7%. Sample: peripheral blood, taken on day 0 of AZD1222 vaccination. These receptors came from an adult in good health.

The chain links TRBV5-1 to TRBJ2-3; the D gene is possibly TRBD1 (8 bases). With 1 base removed from V and 2 bases from J, the gap between germline ends came to 14 bases. The germline gives CDR1 SGHRS, CDR2 YFSETQ. This CDR3 is 16 amino acids long. The CDR3 DNA is TGCGCCAGCAGCTTGACAGGGGGGGTCTCCACAGATACGCAGTATTTT. Protein: CASSLTGGVSTDTQYF.

The chain uses TRBV4-1 and TRBJ2-2; D not resolved. Trimming shortened V by 0 bases and J by 0 bases, and 17 bases separated the two germline ends. In germline, CDR1 is MGHRA, CDR2 YSYEKL. The CDR3 extends over 19 amino acids. CDR3: CASSQDTRLRFANTGELFF. CDR3 sequence (DNA): TGCGCCAGCAGCCAAGATACTCGGCTGAGGTTCGCGAACACCGGGGAGCTGTTTTTT.

J is TRBJ2-7 and V is TRBV5-1, with 10 bases fitting TRBD2. The CDR3 totals 15 residues. Germline CDR1 and CDR2: SGHRS and YFSETQ. V dropped 4 bases and J dropped 7; count of bases not matched to a gene: 11. DNA for the CDR3: TGCGCCAGCAGCGAGGCTCTAGCGGGAGCTGAGGAGCAGTACTTC. Amino acids: CASSEALAGAEEQYF.

The chain recombines TRBV7-2 with TRBJ1-5, with unresolved D. The CDR3 has 12 amino acids. Looked up from germline, CDR1 is SGHTA and CDR2 is FQGNSA. Trimming removed 5 bases at V and 8 bases at J, with 10 bases between. The CDR3 nucleotides read TGTGCCAGCAGCCCATATGGAGAGCCCCAGCATTTT. Translation: CASSPYGEPQHF.

The chain joins TRBV3-1 (or the pseudogene TRBV3-2) to TRBJ1-3; tentative D call: TRBD1 (5 bases). Germline CDR1 and CDR2: LGHDT and YNNKEL (reference sequence). V gave up 7 bases and J gave up 1 base, with 11 bases separating them. This CDR3 has 14 amino acids. The CDR3 nucleotides are TGTGCCAGCACCCCGTACAGGTCTGGAAACACCATATATTTT. This gives the protein CASTPYRSGNTIYF.

The rearrangement joins TRBV11-3 to TRBJ2-2; D remains unclear. V was pared by 5 bases and J by 6 bases, with 10 bases between. This CDR3 has 13 amino acids. Germline assignment: CDR1 SGHNT and CDR2 YENEEA. The CDR3 region is CASSVSRAGELFF. For the CDR3, the DNA is TGTGCCAGCAGCGTTTCCAGAGCCGGGGAGCTGTTTTTT.

J is TRBJ1-3 and V is TRBV7-9, with D maybe TRBD1 (6 bases). Germline CDR1 reads SEHNR; CDR2 reads FQNEAQ (reference sequence). There are 15 residues in the CDR3. V was clipped by 8 bases and J by 1 base, with 15 bases between them. In nucleotides, the CDR3 is TGTGCCAGCCGAAACCGGGGGGCTTCTGGAAACACCATATATTTT. It specifies CASRNRGASGNTIYF.

The chain recombines TRBV9 with TRBJ1-1; D perhaps matches TRBD1 (5 bases). The CDR3 covers 14 residues. Trimming stripped 0 bases from V and 5 bases from J, with 11 bases between. CDR1 and CDR2 (germline): SGDLS, YYNGEE. The CDR3 bases are TGTGCCAGCAGCGTAGCCGGGGGGATAACTGAAGCTTTCTTT. It translates to CASSVAGGITEAFF.

The rearrangement links TRBV4-2 to TRBJ2-3; TRBD2 aligns across 7 bases. J lost 7 bases, V lost 1 base, and 5 bases had no gene match. This CDR3 spans 14 amino acids. Germline CDR1 is LGHNA and CDR2 is YNFKEQ. CDR3 sequence: CASSQVGGDYTQYF. The CDR3 nucleotides are TGTGCCAGCAGCCAAGTGGGGGGGGACTATACGCAGTATTTT.

The chain has TRBV5-6 and TRBJ1-1; no firm D call. The germline V and J ends were trimmed by 4 bases and 3 bases, with 4 bases remaining between them. Germline loops: CDR1 SGHDT, CDR2 YYEEEE. The CDR3 spans 11 residues. The CDR3 coding sequence is TGTGCCAGCAGCAGGGACACTGAAGCTTTCTTT. Its protein product is CASSRDTEAFF.

This chain links TRBV6-5 with TRBJ1-1; perhaps TRBD1 as D (5 bases). Germline CDR1 reads MNHEY; CDR2 reads SVGAGI. The CDR3 has 13 amino acids. V was trimmed by 8 bases and J by 5 bases, leaving 15 bases between them. The chain's CDR3 is CASLAGEVTEAFF. The CDR3 DNA is TGTGCCAGCTTAGCGGGGGAGGTGACTGAAGCTTTCTTT.

This sequence joins TRBV19 and TRBJ2-1; a possible D gene is TRBD2 (6 bases). Trimming stripped 4 bases from V and 3 bases from J, with 10 bases between. Germline V CDR1 and CDR2: LNHDA, SQIVND (reference sequence). This CDR3 has 14 residues. The CDR3 protein is CASSKGLRYNEQFF. The CDR3 region has the DNA TGTGCCAGTAGTAAGGGACTCCGCTACAATGAGCAGTTCTTC.

DNA of the CDR3: TGCGCCAGCAGCCAAGAGGGACAGGTGAATGAAAAACTGTTTTTT. Translated: CASSQEGQVNEKLFF. This chain joins TRBV4-3 and TRBJ1-4, with TRBD1 matching 8 bases. The CDR3 is 15 amino acids. V was pared by 0 bases and J by 5 bases, with 2 bases of the junction left unmatched. Per the germline V gene, CDR1 is LGHNA and CDR2 is YSLEER.

The chain couples TRBV28 to TRBJ1-3; 7 positions match TRBD1. J was trimmed by 0 bases and V by 8 bases; bases with no gene match: 7. In germline, CDR1 is MDHEN, CDR2 SYDVKM. The CDR3 extends over 15 amino acids. CDR3 DNA: TGTGCCAGCGCACGTGGGGACAGCTCTGGAAACACCATATATTTT. This gives the protein CASARGDSSGNTIYF.